These 26 T cell receptor beta chains were all obtained from the same sample, sequenced in a study of T cells in Graves' hyperthyroidism and ophthalmopathy. RNA transcripts yielded amplified TCR beta CDR3 regions. With the HTBI primer set, the TCR CDR3 went through a first round of RT-PCR. Each CDR3 protein gets one entry after TCRdb re-called the multiplex PCR reads with MiXCR. The sample has 500,000 to 600,000 distinct CDR3 sequences, 46% seen once. Sequenced sample: peripheral blood or thyroid tissue (not recorded which). The receptor source for this set is an adult woman with Graves' disease, either hyperthyroidism or ophthalmopathy (not recorded which).

There are many counts of this clonotype. The chain joins TRBV5-5 to TRBJ2-7, with TRBD1 as a possible D gene (6 bases). The CDR3 is 16 amino acids. CDR1 and CDR2 from the germline V gene are SGHKS and YYEKEE (reference sequence). With 0 bases removed from V and 5 bases from J, the gap between germline ends came to 18 bases. CDR3 nucleotide sequence: TGTGCCAGCAGCTTGGTTTGGGCAGGGGCAAGGAACGAGCAGTACTTC. Protein sequence: CASSLVWAGARNEQYF.

This chain connects TRBV10-3 to TRBJ1-5, with unresolved D. Germline V gene sequence: CDR1 ENHRY, CDR2 SYGVKD. Trimming took off 8 bases at V and 5 bases at J, with 13 bases between the two ends. The CDR3 has 13 residues. The CDR3 sequence is CAIGEALDQPQHF. The CDR3 nucleotides are TGTGCCATCGGCGAGGCTCTCGATCAGCCCCAGCATTTT.

This clonotype was counted at least ten times. This chain connects TRBV14 to TRBJ2-7; D is unclear. CDR1 SGHDN and CDR2 FVKESK come from the germline V gene. The CDR3 covers 15 residues. Between the trimmed V and J ends, which lost 0 bases and 0 bases, there was a span of 9 bases. The CDR3 DNA reads TGTGCCAGCAGCCAAGAGAGGCACATCTCCTACGAGCAGTACTTC. It specifies CASSQERHISYEQYF.

This clonotype has a count of ten or more. The CDR3 region is CASSPSGFGEQYF. CDR3 nucleotide sequence: TGTGCCAGCAGTCCCAGCGGGTTCGGCGAGCAGTACTTC. The chain joins TRBV12-3 or TRBV12-4 to TRBJ2-7; D perhaps matches TRBD2 (6 bases). Trimming pared 5 bases from V and 6 bases from J, leaving 14 bases between. The CDR3 loop spans 13 amino acids.

At least ten counts were recorded for this clonotype. The rearrangement joins TRBV30 to TRBJ1-2; perhaps TRBD1 as D (5 bases). Germline values: CDR1 GTSNPN, CDR2 SVGIG (reference sequence). Trimming stripped 4 bases from V and 5 bases from J, with 17 bases between. The CDR3 extends over 14 amino acids. For the CDR3, the DNA is TGTGCCTGGACCGTTGATTGGGGGGGATATGGCTACACCTTC. Translating gives CAWTVDWGGYGYTF.

The CDR3 loop is CASSLGAGSPLHF. In DNA form, the CDR3 reads TGTGCCAGCAGCTTAGGGGCGGGTTCACCCCTCCACTTT. V and J are TRBV7-2 and TRBJ1-6, with D unresolved. Trimming cost V 1 base and J 9 bases, with 7 bases left between them. Germline CDR1 reads SGHTA; CDR2 reads FQGNSA. The CDR3 runs 13 residues.

The sample holds one count of this clonotype. The chain uses TRBV9 and TRBJ2-1; TRBD2 is a possible D gene (5 bases). There are 11 residues in the CDR3. The germline V gene has CDR1 SGDLS and CDR2 YYNGEE. Between the trimmed V and J ends, which lost 0 bases and 10 bases, there was a span of 5 bases. The CDR3 bases are TGTGCCAGCAGCGTAGGCGGGGAGCAGTTCTTC. It codes for CASSVGGEQFF.

The chain employs TRBV29-1 and TRBJ2-2; a possible D gene is TRBD1 (6 bases). The V gene lost 8 bases and the J gene lost 2 bases, with 18 bases spanning the gap. The germline CDR1 and CDR2 sequences are SQVTM and ANQGSEA. The CDR3 runs 15 residues. This chain's CDR3 is CSLGPWGPNTGELFF. The DNA for the CDR3 is TGCAGCTTGGGGCCGTGGGGGCCTAACACCGGGGAGCTGTTTTTT.

Only a few counts were recorded for this clonotype. V is TRBV10-3 and J is TRBJ1-5; 10 bases fit TRBD1. There are 16 residues in the CDR3. Per the germline V gene, CDR1 is ENHRY and CDR2 is SYGVKD. The ends lost 2 bases at V and 4 bases at J; junction bases unmatched: 5. In DNA, the CDR3 is TGTGCCATCAGTGAGGACAGGGGGCAAGGAAATCAGCCCCAGCATTTT. This translates into CAISEDRGQGNQPQHF.

The rearrangement joins TRBV20-1 to TRBJ1-6, with 9 bases fitting TRBD1. The junction had 8 bases not matched to a gene; V was cut back by 6 bases and J by 8 bases. CDR1 and CDR2 from the germline V gene are DFQATT and SNEGSKA (reference sequence). This CDR3 comprises 14 residues. In DNA form, the CDR3 reads TGCAGTGCCGGGACAGGGTTTGGGGATTCACCCCTCCACTTT. The encoded protein is CSAGTGFGDSPLHF.

The gene calls are TRBV7-9 and TRBJ2-2, with a possible D match to TRBD1 (6 bases). Per the germline V gene, CDR1 is SEHNR and CDR2 is FQNEAQ (reference sequence). This CDR3 has 14 residues. V was pared by 8 bases and J by 6 bases, with 16 bases between. In DNA, the CDR3 is TGTGCCAGCGGCCTCACAGGGATTCCCGGGGAGCTGTTTTTT. This codes for CASGLTGIPGELFF.

This clonotype showed up many times. The chain employs TRBV7-9 and TRBJ2-5; D is perhaps TRBD1 (6 bases). Germline CDR1 SEHNR, CDR2 FQNEAQ (reference sequence). Trimming shortened V by 7 bases and J by 1 base, and 16 bases separated the two germline ends. CDR3 length: 15 residues. The CDR3, as DNA: TGTGCCAGCATCCAGTCGAGGACAGTCCAAGAGACCCAGTACTTC. It yields the protein CASIQSRTVQETQYF.

In this sample, this clonotype turned up once. This chain joins TRBV29-1 and TRBJ2-5; perhaps TRBD2 as D (6 bases). Germline V gives CDR1 SQVTM, CDR2 ANQGSEA. The CDR3 is 17 residues long. Trimming shortened V by 7 bases and J by 2 bases, and 26 bases separated the two germline ends. CDR3 bases: TGCAGCGCCAGCAGCCCGCGAGGAGGGTTAGGTCAAGAGACCCAGTACTTC. Amino acid sequence: CSASSPRGGLGQETQYF.

Of note for this clonotype: Because it lacks the conserved phenylalanine or tryptophan at the end, this CDR3 is likely a read error. The chain uses TRBV3-1 and TRBJ1-1; 9 bases line up with TRBD1. The germline CDR1 and CDR2 sequences are LGHDT and YNNKEL (reference sequence). This CDR3 spans 13 amino acids. The J segment lost 11 bases and the V segment lost 0 bases, leaving 4 bases of the junction unmatched. Here the CDR3 reads CASSQDRDREAFS. CDR3 DNA sequence: TGTGCCAGCAGCCAAGATAGGGACAGGGAGGCTTTCTCT.

This chain connects TRBV9 to TRBJ1-2; no firm D call. Germline-derived CDR1 and CDR2 are SGDLS and YYNGEE. With 2 bases removed from V and 4 bases from J, the gap between germline ends came to 12 bases. The CDR3 extends over 14 amino acids. The CDR3 sequence: CASSVDPESYGYTF. The CDR3 DNA is TGTGCCAGCAGCGTTGATCCGGAAAGCTATGGCTACACCTTC.

DNA of the CDR3: TGTGCCAGTATACAGGGGAGCAATCAGCCCCAGCATTTT. Its protein is CASIQGSNQPQHF. The J gene is TRBJ1-5, the V gene TRBV2; 7 nucleotides agree with TRBD1. V gave up 9 bases and J gave up 1 base; unmatched junction bases: 3. The CDR3 consists of 13 residues. The germline gives CDR1 SNHLY, CDR2 FYNNEI.

This clonotype was seen ten or more times. The chain employs TRBV20-1 and TRBJ2-7; TRBD2 might be the D (6 bases). The length of the CDR3 is 15 residues. V was pared by 0 bases and J by 4 bases, with 16 bases between. Per the germline V gene, CDR1 is DFQATT and CDR2 is SNEGSKA (reference sequence). The DNA of the CDR3 is TGCAGTGCTAGAGATCCCCGTGGTAGCGGATACGAGCAGTACTTC. Translating gives CSARDPRGSGYEQYF.

The chain is built from TRBV6-1 and TRBJ1-2, with 7 bases aligning to TRBD1. Per the germline V gene, CDR1 is MNHNS and CDR2 is SASEGT. V lost 7 bases, J lost 4 bases, and 12 bases stayed unmatched. This CDR3 spans 15 amino acids. This CDR3 reads CASNIGTAVSYGYTF. CDR3 nucleotide sequence: TGTGCCAGCAATATCGGGACAGCAGTCTCCTATGGCTACACCTTC.

The chain carries TRBV7-9 and TRBJ2-7; 7 nucleotides line up with TRBD2. The CDR3 contains 14 residues. Germline V lookup: CDR1 SEHNR, CDR2 FQNEAQ (reference sequence). The J segment lost 3 bases and the V segment lost 3 bases, leaving 5 bases of the junction unmatched. In DNA, the CDR3 is TGTGCCAGCAGCTTGGTTGCTAGCGGCTACGAGCAGTACTTC. Protein: CASSLVASGYEQYF. Supplemented by reference TRBV7-9 and TRBJ2-7, the full variable domain reads DTGVSQNPRHKITKRGQNVTFRCDPISEHNRLYWYRQTLGQGPEFLTYFQNEAQLEKSRLLSDRFSAERPKGSFSTLEIQRTEQGDSAMYLCASSLVASGYEQYFGPGTRLTVT.

The chain has TRBV2 and TRBJ2-7, with D perhaps TRBD1 or TRBD2 (5 bases each). V lost 6 bases and J lost 6, with 18 bases in between. CDR3 length: 14 amino acids. Germline loops: CDR1 SNHLY, CDR2 FYNNEI. The CDR3 loop reads CASSPTSRDGEQYF. As DNA, the CDR3 is TGTGCCAGCAGCCCCACGTCCAGGGACGGCGAGCAGTACTTC.

The sample holds many counts of this clonotype. This rearrangement joins TRBV5-1 to TRBJ2-7; 10 bases align to TRBD1. Trimming took 4 bases from V and 6 from J; bases not matched to a gene: 16. The CDR3 length is 17 residues. CDR1 is SGHRS and CDR2 is YFSETQ in the germline V gene. In DNA, the CDR3 is TGCGCCAGCAGCGGTTCGGGACAGGGGAGTACCTTAGGCGAGCAGTACTTC. Protein sequence: CASSGSGQGSTLGEQYF.

This chain uses TRBV29-1 with TRBJ2-5, with TRBD1 identical over 7 bases. Germline values: CDR1 SQVTM, CDR2 ANQGSEA. J gave up 7 bases and V 6 bases, and 11 bases lay outside the gene matches. CDR3 length equals 13 residues. In DNA form, the CDR3 reads TGCAGCGTCGTCCGGACAGGACCGGGGACCCAGTACTTC. Translating gives CSVVRTGPGTQYF.

This clonotype was seen a few times. The chain carries TRBV19 and TRBJ2-4; D could derive from TRBD1 or TRBD2 (6 bases each). This CDR3 has 14 residues. CDR1 is LNHDA, CDR2 SQIVND, per germline (reference sequence). The V gene lost 7 bases and the J gene lost 3 bases, with 13 bases spanning the gap. The CDR3, as DNA: TGTGCCAGTAAGCACGGGGGCGGCAAAAACATTCAGTACTTC. It yields the protein CASKHGGGKNIQYF.

V gene TRBV7-9 combines with J gene TRBJ1-6; D not certain. The CDR3 loop spans 14 amino acids. Trimming took off 1 base at V and 7 bases at J, with 8 bases between the two ends. Germline values: CDR1 SEHNR, CDR2 FQNEAQ (reference sequence). In nucleotides, the CDR3 is TGTGCCAGCAGCTTAGAAAACAGAAATTCACCCCTCCACTTT. This sequence encodes CASSLENRNSPLHF.

The chain has TRBV10-3 and TRBJ1-2, with TRBD1 as a possible D gene (5 bases). Deletions cut 4 bases from V and 4 bases from J, with 13 bases between. Looked up from germline, CDR1 is ENHRY and CDR2 is SYGVKD. The CDR3 length is 14 residues. CDR3 sequence: CAISGDSSLYGYTF. The CDR3 DNA sequence: TGTGCCATCAGTGGAGACAGTTCTCTCTATGGCTACACCTTC.

This rearrangement joins TRBV29-1 to TRBJ1-1; TRBD1 might be the D (5 bases). CDR1 is SQVTM, CDR2 ANQGSEA, per germline. The CDR3 runs 13 residues. V lost 3 bases, J lost 1 base, and 9 bases lay in between. In DNA form, the CDR3 reads TGCAGCGTTGACGGGACGGAGAACACTGAAGCTTTCTTT. This codes for CSVDGTENTEAFF.